A single sample is the source of the 17 T cell receptor beta chains below, sequenced in a study of CD8 T cells in Susac syndrome. cDNA came from roughly 0.47 to 1 ug RNA primed by random hexamers. Each CDR3 protein is one row after TCRdb ran MiXCR on the immunoSEQ multiplex PCR reads. Here the sample spans around 110,000 distinct CDR3 sequences, nearly 96% being singletons. Sequenced material: CD4+ T cells from PBMCs. The receptors originated from a human donor with Susac syndrome.

CDR3 protein: CASGYRATNEKLFF. The CDR3 region has the DNA TGTGCCAGCGGTTACAGGGCAACTAATGAAAAACTGTTTTTT. The chain is built from TRBV12-3 or TRBV12-4 and TRBJ1-4; TRBD1 is a possible D gene (6 bases). The V and J ends lost 8 bases and 0 bases respectively, with 10 bases between them. The CDR3 consists of 14 residues.

The chain employs TRBV18 and TRBJ1-2; D call uncertain. The V end lost 3 bases, the J end lost 0 bases, and 5 bases lay between the germline ends. The CDR3 consists of 13 residues. From germline, CDR1 is KGHSH and CDR2 LQKENI. Here the CDR3 reads CASSPDTNYGYTF. The CDR3 DNA sequence: TGTGCCAGCTCACCCGACACTAACTATGGCTACACCTTC.

The rearrangement links TRBV29-1 to TRBJ2-7; D may be TRBD1 or TRBD2 (5 bases each). CDR3 size: 14 residues. Trimming took 4 bases from V and 2 from J, leaving 15 bases between them. Germline CDR1 SQVTM, CDR2 ANQGSEA. CDR3 nucleotide sequence: TGCAGCGTTGGCAGGGACGGGCCGACCTACGAGCAGTACTTC. Translation: CSVGRDGPTYEQYF.

The chain carries TRBV5-6 and TRBJ1-3; D gene uncertain. In germline, CDR1 is SGHDT, CDR2 YYEEEE. With 2 bases removed from V and 4 bases from J, the gap between germline ends came to 16 bases. The CDR3 extends over 16 amino acids. In DNA, the CDR3 is TGTGCCAGCAGCTTCCCCGCCCCAGGCGCAGGAAACACCATATATTTT. Translating it yields CASSFPAPGAGNTIYF.

The rearrangement uses TRBV7-8 and TRBJ2-3, with D hard to call. Germline values: CDR1 SGHVS, CDR2 FQNEAQ. CDR3 length equals 18 residues. The germline V and J ends were trimmed by 4 bases and 1 base, with 21 bases remaining between them. CDR3 protein: CASSSRAAIAVRTDTQYF. The DNA for the CDR3 is TGTGCCAGCAGCTCAAGGGCCGCGATAGCTGTCCGCACAGATACGCAGTATTTT.

This chain links TRBV6-5 with TRBJ2-5, with 8 bases identical to TRBD1. The CDR3 is 16 residues long. Per germline, CDR1 MNHEY and CDR2 SVGAGI. The J segment lost 0 bases and the V segment lost 0 bases, leaving 3 bases of the junction unmatched. The CDR3 coding sequence is TGTGCCAGCAGTTACTCGACAGGGGCGTACCAAGAGACCCAGTACTTC. It translates to CASSYSTGAYQETQYF.

The rearrangement joins TRBV18 to TRBJ2-1; no clear D. This CDR3 has 14 residues. Germline CDR1 is KGHSH and CDR2 is LQKENI. Deletions cut 2 bases from V and 3 bases from J, with 8 bases between. CDR3 in DNA: TGTGCCAGCTCACCATCCGAACGCTACAATGAGCAGTTCTTC. It specifies CASSPSERYNEQFF.

CDR3 in amino acids: CSVVGTSGVGADTQYF. The DNA of the CDR3 is TGCAGCGTTGTTGGGACTAGCGGGGTGGGCGCAGATACGCAGTATTTT. V gene TRBV29-1 combines with J gene TRBJ2-3, with TRBD2 identical over 13 bases. The CDR3 extends over 16 amino acids. The germline CDR1 and CDR2 sequences are SQVTM and ANQGSEA. With 4 bases clipped from V and 4 bases from J, the junction kept 8 bases outside the gene matches.

The rearrangement links TRBV5-1 to TRBJ2-7, with 10 bases matching TRBD2. Germline trimming cut 4 bases from V and 7 bases from J; bases unmatched to any gene: 11. The CDR3 contains 15 residues. Per the germline V gene, CDR1 is SGHRS and CDR2 is YFSETQ. DNA for the CDR3: TGCGCCAGCAGCGCCGGGACTAGCGACACTAGGGAGCAGTACTTC. It codes for CASSAGTSDTREQYF.

V and J are TRBV6-1 and TRBJ2-7, with no clear D. CDR1 and CDR2 from the germline V gene are MNHNS and SASEGT. Trimming took off 5 bases at V and 0 bases at J, with 17 bases between the two ends. This CDR3 region has 16 residues. The CDR3 nucleotides are TGTGCCAGCAGTCCTCGTCAACAACGGCCCTCCTACGAGCAGTACTTC. Translation gives CASSPRQQRPSYEQYF.

The chain is built from TRBV20-1 and TRBJ1-4; TRBD1 matches 8 bases. The CDR3 is 14 amino acids. The V and J ends lost 0 bases and 7 bases, in that order; junction bases with no gene match: 4. The germline V gene has CDR1 DFQATT and CDR2 SNEGSKA (reference sequence). As DNA, the CDR3 is TGCAGTGCTAGAGAGTGGACAGGGAGTGAAAAACTGTTTTTT. Translated, it gives CSAREWTGSEKLFF.

V gene TRBV11-3 combines with J gene TRBJ2-7, with D perhaps matching TRBD1 or TRBD2 (5 bases each). V dropped 0 bases and J dropped 3 bases, with 12 bases sitting between them. From germline, CDR1 is SGHNT and CDR2 YENEEA. This CDR3 has 15 amino acids. This CDR3 is CASSLDSGTNYEQYF. In nucleotides, the CDR3 is TGTGCCAGCAGCTTAGATTCTGGGACGAACTACGAGCAGTACTTC.

The chain has TRBV2 and TRBJ2-3; 9 nucleotides agree with TRBD1. There are 15 residues in the CDR3. Germline V gene data show CDR1 as SNHLY and CDR2 as FYNNEI. Unmatched junction bases numbered 6, after V lost 6 bases and J lost 2 bases. In DNA form, the CDR3 reads TGTGCCAGCAGGTCCGGGACAGGGCCCACAGATACGCAGTATTTT. Translation gives CASRSGTGPTDTQYF.

V gene TRBV15 combines with J gene TRBJ1-2, with D unclear. The CDR3 is 13 residues long. V lost 6 bases to trimming and J lost 2 bases, with 10 bases between them. Germline-derived CDR1 and CDR2 are LNHNV and YYDKDF (reference sequence). The CDR3 region is CATSPDSNYGYTF. The CDR3 DNA reads TGTGCCACCAGTCCGGACTCGAACTATGGCTACACCTTC.

The chain has TRBV29-1 and TRBJ2-1, with TRBD2 matching 11 bases. V lost 2 bases to trimming and J lost 6 bases; unmatched junction nucleotides: 12. The CDR3 has 17 residues. The germline V gene has CDR1 SQVTM and CDR2 ANQGSEA. CDR3 sequence: CSVERGGLAARRNEQFF. The CDR3 coding sequence is TGCAGCGTTGAAAGGGGGGGACTAGCGGCCCGGCGCAATGAGCAGTTCTTC.

The CDR3 reads CSVVMTGHYNEQFF. The CDR3 DNA sequence: TGCAGCGTTGTAATGACAGGACACTACAATGAGCAGTTCTTC. The rearrangement joins TRBV29-1 to TRBJ2-1, with D possibly TRBD1 on 6 matching bases. Trimming pared 4 bases from V and 3 bases from J, leaving 13 bases between. Germline lookup yields CDR1 SQVTM and CDR2 ANQGSEA. This CDR3 is built from 14 residues.

V usage is TRBV20-1 and J usage is TRBJ1-5; perhaps TRBD1 as D (5 bases). V gave up 5 bases and J gave up 5 bases, with 13 bases separating them. The germline V gene encodes CDR1 DFQATT and CDR2 SNEGSKA (reference sequence). This CDR3 is 13 amino acids long. The CDR3 region has the DNA TGCAGTGCTCAGGCGGGGCATGATCAGCCCCAGCATTTT. Protein product: CSAQAGHDQPQHF.